Listed below are T cell receptor beta chains from one sample, sequenced in a study of cytotoxic CD8 clonotypes in ibrutinib-treated CLL. The method was immunoSEQ multiplex PCR; TCRdb's version includes in-frame clones alone and lacks a portion of them. Of 110,000 to 150,000 clones listed, approximately 80% are singletons. This specimen was PBMCs, taken after 12 months of ibrutinib treatment. The receptors derive from a human donor with chronic lymphocytic leukemia. Both conserved end residues are trimmed from each CDR3.

J gene | V gene | CDR3 protein
TRBJ2-1 | TRBV4-3 | ASSQGGAGGPYYNEQF
TRBJ2-1 | TRBV29-1 | SDVAGGYNEQF
TRBJ2-7 | TRBV2 | ASRRGTGKYEQY
TRBJ1-4 | TRBV18 | ASSLDRNNEKLF
TRBJ2-1 | TRBV4-1 | ASSQDLGGRGFRNEQF
TRBJ2-3 | TRBV27 | ASSLGGAGATDTQY
TRBJ2-7 | TRBV7-2 | ASSPMGYEQY
TRBJ2-7 | TRBV27 | ASSQDSSYEQY
TRBJ2-7 | TRBV29-1 | SVGGQGDYEQY
TRBJ2-7 | TRBV7-2 | ASSSSGRSYEQY
TRBJ2-7 | TRBV27 | ARRAPSGSLYEQY
TRBJ2-3 | TRBV6-5 | ASTPRGTDTQY
TRBJ2-2 | TRBV7-8 | ASYSGSFSTGELF
TRBJ2-1 | TRBV2 | ASSKTGLAGVEQF
TRBJ2-2 | TRBV5-4 | ASSASGPNTGELF
TRBJ2-5 | TRBV5-5 | ASTMTGSETQY
TRBJ2-5 | TRBV7-9 | ASSLVLRAQETQY
TRBJ1-5 | TRBV5-1 | ASSLSPGQDQPQH
TRBJ2-2 | TRBV5-1 | ASSLVSGSVTGELF
TRBJ2-3 | TRBV7-3 | ASSLLQSTDTQY
TRBJ2-7 | TRBV4-1 | ASSQAAQGAREQY
TRBJ2-2 | TRBV10-1 | ASSQDRSPPGELF
TRBJ2-1 | TRBV2 | ASSGGLAGLNEQF
TRBJ1-5 | TRBV7-9 | ASSFLNSNQPQH
TRBJ1-1 | TRBV18 | ASSPQIPGANTEAF
TRBJ2-5 | TRBV19 | ASRPGAGGRETQY
TRBJ1-1 | TRBV14 | ASSQDLGRVDTEAF
TRBJ2-2 | TRBV7-7 | ASSLVPGATGELF
TRBJ2-7 | TRBV11-2 | ASSLDLLAGGEQY
TRBJ1-5 | TRBV27 | ASSLMAGSNQPQH
TRBJ1-1 | TRBV19 | ASSIANAMNTEAF
TRBJ2-2 | TRBV10-3 | AISDRYTGELF
TRBJ2-1 | TRBV30 | AWSVKRQGRNEQF